These 25 T cell receptor beta chains originate from one sample sequenced in a study of identical twins. TCRdb re-called the 5' RACE reads with MiXCR, one entry per CDR3 protein. The data show some 500,000 distinct CDR3 sequences, approximately 9.6% seen once. These data were also filed under a second study, of yellow fever vaccine responses in identical twins.

The sequenced material came from PBMCs. These receptor sequences come from a woman under 30 in good health.

This clonotype was detected only a few times. The CDR3 coding sequence is TGCAGTGCTAGAGAGTTCACGACAGGGGCCCTTTACGAGCAGTACTTC. Protein: CSAREFTTGALYEQYF. J is TRBJ2-7 and V is TRBV20-1; the match to TRBD1 covers 8 bases. This CDR3 has 16 residues. Trimming cost V 0 bases and J 4 bases; bases outside gene matches: 11. Germline V gene lookup returns CDR1 DFQATT and CDR2 SNEGSKA (reference sequence).

The genes are TRBV20-1 and TRBJ2-1; 9 bases agree with TRBD2. V shed 2 bases and J 0 bases; nucleotides not matched to a gene: 11. Germline assignment: CDR1 DFQATT and CDR2 SNEGSKA (reference sequence). This CDR3 spans 18 amino acids. CDR3: CSARPESPAGGSYNEQFF. DNA of the CDR3: TGCAGTGCTAGACCTGAAAGTCCAGCGGGAGGCTCCTACAATGAGCAGTTCTTC.

This clonotype was detected many times. V usage is TRBV12-3 or TRBV12-4 and J usage is TRBJ2-1; D remains unclear. CDR3 length: 11 amino acids. Trimming pared 6 bases from V and 7 bases from J, leaving 7 bases between. CDR3 sequence reads: CASRLGNEQFF. CDR3 in DNA: TGTGCCAGCAGGCTAGGTAATGAGCAGTTCTTC.

The rearrangement links TRBV20-1 to TRBJ2-7, with 7 positions matching TRBD2. Germline CDR1 and CDR2: DFQATT and SNEGSKA (reference sequence). There are 11 residues in the CDR3. The trim removed 2 bases at V and 7 bases at J, leaving 2 bases unmatched. CDR3 in DNA: TGCAGTGCTAGACTCGGGGGGGAGCAGTACTTC. This translates into CSARLGGEQYF.

The chain carries TRBV27 and TRBJ1-6; TRBD1 might be the D (5 bases). There are 14 residues in the CDR3. The V end was cut by 8 bases, the J end by 8 bases, with 16 bases between. Germline loops: CDR1 MNHEY, CDR2 SMNVEV (reference sequence). CDR3 region: CASCRDGRYSPLHF. In nucleotides, the CDR3 is TGTGCCAGCTGTCGGGACGGACGCTATTCACCCCTCCACTTT.

This clonotype appeared many times. This sequence joins TRBV6-2 or TRBV6-3 and TRBJ2-1, with D perhaps matching TRBD1 (6 bases). The germline V and J ends were trimmed by 6 bases and 0 bases, with 15 bases remaining between them. Per the germline V gene, CDR1 is MNHEY and CDR2 is SVGEGT. This CDR3 contains 16 residues. The DNA for the CDR3 is TGTGCCAGCAGGTACACAGGGTTAGGCTCCTACAATGAGCAGTTCTTC. Translating it yields CASRYTGLGSYNEQFF.

This clonotype showed up just a few times. CDR3 protein: CASSQEWTSGRTYNEQFF. The CDR3 bases are TGCGCCAGCAGCCAAGAATGGACTAGCGGGAGGACCTACAATGAGCAGTTCTTC. This chain joins TRBV4-1 and TRBJ2-1; TRBD2 agrees at 14 bases. Germline assignment: CDR1 MGHRA and CDR2 YSYEKL. After removal of 0 bases from V and 2 bases from J, the junction contained 3 bases not matched to a gene. There are 18 residues in the CDR3.

This clonotype occurred many times. The chain is built from TRBV30 and TRBJ2-7; D may be TRBD1 (5 bases). There are 13 residues in the CDR3. The germline V gene has CDR1 GTSNPN and CDR2 SVGIG (reference sequence). V lost 3 bases and J 6 bases, leaving 15 bases between the germline ends. In nucleotides, the CDR3 is TGTGCCTGGAGCGCAGGGATTATGGGCGAGCAGTACTTC. Protein: CAWSAGIMGEQYF. Using reference TRBV30 and TRBJ2-7 for the parts outside the CDR3, the full variable domain is SQTIHQWPATLVQPVGSPLSLECTVEGTSNPNLYWYRQAAGRGLQLLFYSVGIGQISSEVPQNLSASRPQDRQFILSSKKLLLSDSGFYLCAWSAGIMGEQYFGPGTRLTVT.

In this sample, this clonotype turned up many times. The V call is TRBV28, the J call TRBJ1-4; D might be TRBD1 (5 bases). V lost 5 bases and J lost 6, with 13 bases in between. This CDR3 has 14 amino acids. Germline lookup yields CDR1 MDHEN and CDR2 SYDVKM. DNA of the CDR3: TGTGCCAGCAGTCGTCGAGGGGCGGATGAAAAACTGTTTTTT. Encoded protein: CASSRRGADEKLFF.

The chain has TRBV4-3 and TRBJ2-7, with D possibly matching TRBD1 (5 bases). V lost 0 bases and J 6 bases, leaving 12 bases between the germline ends. This CDR3 has 14 amino acids. Germline V lookup: CDR1 LGHNA, CDR2 YSLEER. As DNA, the CDR3 is TGCGCCAGCAGCCAAGAGAACAGGAGAGGCGAGCAGTACTTC. Its translation is CASSQENRRGEQYF.

This rearrangement joins TRBV7-2 to TRBJ2-7; D not resolved. V lost 0 bases, J lost 2 bases, and 11 bases lay in between. Germline CDR1 reads SGHTA; CDR2 reads FQGNSA. The CDR3 has 15 residues. The CDR3 reads CASSLAWNGAYEQYF. CDR3 nucleotide sequence: TGTGCCAGCAGCTTAGCGTGGAACGGAGCCTACGAGCAGTACTTC.

The chain couples TRBV7-9 to TRBJ2-7, with 8 bases aligning to TRBD1. Germline V CDR1 and CDR2: SEHNR, FQNEAQ (reference sequence). The CDR3 covers 13 residues. With 5 bases clipped from V and 13 bases from J, the junction kept 13 bases outside the gene matches. In DNA, the CDR3 is TGTGCCAGCAGCCGAGTGACAGGGGAGAAATCCTACTTC. It translates to CASSRVTGEKSYF.

Written as DNA, the CDR3 is TGTGCCAGCAGCGGTGGTCGAGAGGACAGGGGGCAGTTCTTC. This encodes CASSGGREDRGQFF. The V gene is TRBV7-9, the J gene TRBJ2-1, with 9 bases identical to TRBD1. CDR1 SEHNR and CDR2 FQNEAQ come from the germline V gene (reference sequence). V trimming: 5 bases; J trimming: 12 bases; junction bases outside the gene matches: 11. This CDR3 is 14 amino acids long.

The chain is built from TRBV7-9 and TRBJ2-3; TRBD1 is a possible D gene (6 bases). V was shortened by 5 bases and J by 5 bases, with 17 bases between the two germline ends. The CDR3 length is 15 residues. From germline, CDR1 is SEHNR and CDR2 FQNEAQ (reference sequence). The CDR3 DNA reads as TGTGCCAGCAGCGTCAGGGGTAAGACGGTAGATACGCAGTATTTT. It specifies CASSVRGKTVDTQYF.

This clonotype was found many times. This sequence joins TRBV2 and TRBJ2-1, with D perhaps matching TRBD1 (6 bases). The CDR3 loop spans 13 amino acids. Trimming left V 6 bases short and J 7 bases short, with 13 bases between. Germline V gene data show CDR1 as SNHLY and CDR2 as FYNNEI. The CDR3 DNA is TGTGCCAGCAGCCGGCGAGGGGGAAATGAGCAGTTCTTC. Protein sequence: CASSRRGGNEQFF.

This clonotype was detected many times. The chain uses TRBV3-1 and TRBJ2-3; TRBD2 agrees at 10 bases. In germline, CDR1 is LGHDT, CDR2 YNNKEL (reference sequence). Losses at the gene ends were 4 bases for V and 5 bases for J; bases not matched to a gene: 9. The CDR3 runs to 16 residues. The CDR3 sequence: CASSPREASGGDTQYF. DNA for the CDR3: TGTGCCAGCAGCCCCAGGGAGGCTAGCGGGGGAGATACGCAGTATTTT.

This clonotype has just a few counts. CDR3 region: CASGDRGPVNQPQHF. Written as DNA, the CDR3 is TGTGCCAGTGGGGACAGGGGGCCCGTCAATCAGCCCCAGCATTTT. The gene calls are TRBV2 and TRBJ1-5; 12 nucleotides align to TRBD1. The germline CDR1 and CDR2 sequences are SNHLY and FYNNEI. V trimming: 9 bases; J trimming: 3 bases; junction bases outside the gene matches: 6. CDR3 size: 15 residues.

This clonotype was detected only a few times. The chain is built from TRBV7-8 and TRBJ2-1; 7 bases match TRBD2. The CDR3 is 15 residues long. The germline V gene has CDR1 SGHVS and CDR2 FQNEAQ. Germline trimming cut 4 bases from V and 5 bases from J; bases unmatched to any gene: 8. The CDR3 region has the DNA TGTGCCAGCAGCTCCAGACTAGCACGAAACAATGAGCAGTTCTTC. Residues: CASSSRLARNNEQFF.

Only a few counts were recorded for this clonotype. At one end the junction does not follow the germline gene, possibly because of a read error. The chain combines TRBV7-7 with TRBJ2-1; TRBD2 matches 11 bases. CDR3 length: 16 amino acids. CDR1 is SSHAT and CDR2 is FNYEAQ in the germline V gene (reference sequence). The CDR3 spells CASSALAGELYNEQFF. The DNA of the CDR3 is TGTGCTAGCAGCGCACTAGCGGGGGAACTCTACAATGAGCAGTTCTTC.

The chain uses TRBV29-1 and TRBJ2-1; D is undetermined. The CDR3 spans 14 residues. The germline CDR1 and CDR2 sequences are SQVTM and ANQGSEA. V lost 6 bases and J 4 bases, leaving 16 bases between the germline ends. The DNA for the CDR3 is TGCAGCGTCGTTTCCCCAACCTTATACAATGAGCAGTTCTTC. Translated: CSVVSPTLYNEQFF.

CDR3 coding DNA: TGCAGTGCTCCCCAGGGGGGGGCCGGGGATACGCAGTATTTT. Translated: CSAPQGGAGDTQYF. The genes are TRBV20-1 and TRBJ2-3; tentatively, D is TRBD1 or TRBD2 (7 bases each). The CDR3 runs 14 residues. V lost 5 bases and J 6 bases, leaving 18 bases between the germline ends. The germline CDR1 and CDR2 sequences are DFQATT and SNEGSKA (reference sequence).

The rearrangement uses TRBV5-6 and TRBJ2-3, with D possibly matching TRBD2 (5 bases). Germline CDR1 is SGHDT and CDR2 is YYEEEE. The V and J ends lost 5 bases and 4 bases respectively, with 14 bases between them. CDR3 length: 14 residues. The CDR3 nucleotides read TGTGCCAGCAGTATCGAGGGTACCGCAGATACGCAGTATTTT. Translating it yields CASSIEGTADTQYF.

This clonotype was observed at least ten times. The chain couples TRBV28 to TRBJ1-5; the D gene is possibly TRBD1 (6 bases). This CDR3 comprises 15 residues. Germline V gene lookup returns CDR1 MDHEN and CDR2 SYDVKM. The V and J ends lost 5 bases and 1 base respectively, with 12 bases between them. The CDR3 region has the DNA TGTGCCAGCAGTGCCACCGGGACAAGCAATCAGCCCCAGCATTTT. Translated: CASSATGTSNQPQHF.

The rearrangement joins TRBV7-3 to TRBJ2-2; tentative D call: TRBD1 (6 bases). V gave up 2 bases and J gave up 1 base, with 11 bases separating them. The germline V gene encodes CDR1 SGHTA and CDR2 FQGTGA. This CDR3 has 16 residues. CDR3 amino acids: CASSLQGTMNTGELFF. CDR3 nucleotide sequence: TGTGCCAGCAGCTTACAAGGGACAATGAACACCGGGGAGCTGTTTTTT.

This clonotype has at least ten counts. The chain carries TRBV9 and TRBJ2-1; a weak D match, TRBD2 (6 bases). The germline V gene has CDR1 SGDLS and CDR2 YYNGEE. The CDR3 is made up of 15 amino acids. V lost 0 bases, J lost 0 bases, and 7 bases lay in between. CDR3 protein: CASSVAGDSYNEQFF. CDR3 DNA: TGTGCCAGCAGCGTAGCGGGGGACTCCTACAATGAGCAGTTCTTC.